Listed below are T cell receptor beta chains from one sample, sequenced in a study of CD8+CD57+ T cells in acquired aplastic anemia. TCRdb re-analysed the reads in MiXCR, keeping a single row per CDR3 protein. Of about 160,000 distinct CDR3 sequences listed, approximately 44% were seen once; the top ten hold about 2.9%. Sample: sorted CD4+, CD8+, or CD8+CD57+ T cells (not recorded which) from PBMCs. Receptor source: a human donor with aplastic anemia. Both conserved end residues are part of each CDR3. The order of the fields is V gene, D gene, J gene, clone size, CDR3 protein, CDR3 DNA. The D gene is left open where the match is weak. Rows give clone size only sometimes, using once, few, many, or a class for an expanded clone.

TRBV11-2	TRBD1	TRBJ1-6	.	CASSPWAGTGNYNSPLHF	TGTGCCAGCAGCCCGTGGGCCGGGACAGGGAACTATAATTCACCCCTCCACTTT
TRBV7-7	.	TRBJ1-3	.	CASSLERSGNTIYF	TGTGCCAGCAGCTTAGAAAGGTCTGGAAACACCATATATTTT
TRBV6-2/TRBV6-3	.	TRBJ2-5	many	CASLGQVGGRTQYF	TGTGCCAGTTTAGGACAGGTCGGGGGTCGGACCCAGTACTTC
TRBV6-1	TRBD2	TRBJ2-2	few	CASSPLSGRGRTGELFF	TGTGCCAGCAGCCCACTTAGCGGGAGGGGGCGGACCGGGGAGCTGTTTTTT
TRBV7-8	.	TRBJ2-7	.	CASSFVAYGYEQYF	TGTGCCAGCAGCTTCGTTGCGTATGGCTACGAGCAGTACTTC
TRBV19	.	TRBJ1-2	many	CASSMQGSGRVYGYTF	TGTGCCAGTAGTATGCAGGGGTCTGGTCGGGTCTATGGCTACACCTTC
TRBV9	.	TRBJ2-1	few	CASSFGGGPHNEQFF	TGTGCCAGCAGCTTCGGAGGGGGGCCCCACAATGAGCAGTTCTTC
TRBV6-1	.	TRBJ1-6	.	CASPGLDNSPLHF	TGTGCCAGTCCGGGACTGGATAATTCACCCCTCCACTTT
TRBV4-3	.	TRBJ1-4	.	CASSQDLRGLGEKLFF	TGCGCCAGCAGCCAAGATTTAAGGGGGTTGGGTGAAAAACTGTTTTTT
TRBV20-1	.	TRBJ2-7	.	CSARDRRVFAYEQYF	TGCAGTGCTAGAGATCGTCGGGTGTTCGCCTACGAGCAGTACTTC
TRBV19	.	TRBJ1-1	.	CATLGGRLNTEAFF	TGTGCCACTTTAGGCGGCCGGTTAAACACTGAAGCTTTCTTT
TRBV7-9	.	TRBJ1-1	.	CASSLRADNTEAFF	TGTGCCAGCAGCCTGCGTGCGGATAACACTGAAGCTTTCTTT
TRBV19	.	TRBJ2-5	.	CASSWRQGGNQYF	TGTGCCAGTAGTTGGAGGCAGGGGGGGAATCAGTACTTC
TRBV4-1	TRBD2	TRBJ2-7	once	CASSQETAGGYYEQCF	TGCGCCAGCAGCCAAGAGACGGCGGGGGGCTACTACGAGCAGTGCTTC
TRBV4-3	.	TRBJ1-2	many	CASSQNDRKGGGYTF	TGCGCCAGCAGCCAAAATGACAGGAAGGGAGGTGGCTACACCTTC
TRBV20-1	TRBD2	TRBJ2-5	few	CSAISFGGEGRRETQYF	TGCAGTGCTATTTCTTTCGGGGGGGAGGGCCGGCGGGAGACCCAGTACTTC
TRBV19	.	TRBJ2-1	.	CASSPMRSYNEQFF	TGTGCCAGTAGCCCCATGAGGTCCTACAATGAGCAGTTCTTC
TRBV7-9	.	TRBJ2-7	many	CASSLTRETYF	TGTGCCAGCAGCTTAACTCGGGAGACGTACTTC
TRBV5-6	.	TRBJ1-6	many	CASSLGGPLSSYNSPLHF	TGTGCCAGCAGCTTGGGGGGGCCTCTAAGCTCCTATAATTCACCCCTCCACTTT
TRBV10-3	.	TRBJ1-1	.	CAISGLAGGEAFF	TGTGCCATCAGTGGGCTAGCGGGGGGTGAAGCTTTCTTT
TRBV10-3	.	TRBJ2-7	.	CAISERQDGVYEQYF	TGCGCCATCAGTGAGCGGCAGGACGGAGTCTACGAGCAGTACTTC
TRBV19	.	TRBJ1-5	many	CASSIGFNQPQHF	TGTGCCAGTAGTATAGGGTTCAATCAGCCCCAGCATTTT
TRBV20-1	.	TRBJ1-5	.	CSARKSWDQPQHF	TGCAGTGCTAGAAAATCGTGGGATCAGCCCCAGCATTTT
TRBV6-1	.	TRBJ1-5	many	CASSPRVISNQPQHF	TGTGCCAGCAGCCCGCGGGTAATTAGCAATCAGCCCCAGCATTTT
TRBV2	TRBD2	TRBJ2-7	.	CASSAGGLEQYF	TGTGCCAGCAGTGCGGGGGGTCTCGAGCAGTACTTC
TRBV4-1	TRBD1	TRBJ2-7	.	CASSHPGQSSYEQYF	TGCGCCAGCAGCCACCCGGGACAGAGCTCCTACGAGCAGTACTTC
TRBV15	.	TRBJ2-3	few	CATSRGGWDTDTQYF	TGTGCCACCAGCAGAGGGGGGTGGGACACAGATACGCAGTATTTT
TRBV20-1	.	TRBJ1-2	.	CSARDVGNTF	TGCAGTGCTAGAGATGTGGGTAACACCTTC
TRBV12-3/TRBV12-4	TRBD1	TRBJ2-3	.	CASSVRGQGVADTQYF	TGTGCCAGCAGTGTTAGGGGACAGGGGGTTGCAGATACGCAGTATTTT
TRBV12-3/TRBV12-4	TRBD1	TRBJ2-1	many	CASSSTGTGQFF	TGTGCCAGCAGCTCAACCGGGACAGGGCAGTTCTTC
TRBV2	.	TRBJ2-3	.	CASGLGNEQYF	TGTGCCAGCGGGCTCGGGAATGAGCAGTATTTT
TRBV7-9	.	TRBJ2-3	.	CASSLGGSDTQYF	TGTGCCAGCAGCTTAGGAGGTTCAGATACGCAGTATTTT
TRBV4-2	.	TRBJ2-3	.	CASSQGIGVGPTQYF	TGTGCCAGCAGCCAAGGCATCGGGGTCGGACCCACGCAGTATTTT
TRBV2	.	TRBJ1-2	once	CATSDTGTLYGYTF	TGTGCCACCAGTGACACCGGGACCCTCTATGGCTACACCTTC
TRBV20-1	.	TRBJ1-2	few	CSALGAGVSYGYTF	TGCAGTGCCCTGGGGGCAGGTGTAAGCTATGGCTACACCTTC
TRBV24-1	.	TRBJ2-3	many	CATSEPGLGLWGTDTQYF	TGTGCCACCAGTGAACCGGGCCTGGGGCTTTGGGGTACAGATACGCAGTATTTT
TRBV20-1	.	TRBJ2-7	.	CSARGWGSYEQYF	TGCAGTGCTAGGGGTTGGGGCTCCTACGAGCAGTACTTC
TRBV20-1	.	TRBJ1-2	.	CSAVYNYGYTF	TGCAGTGCCGTATATAACTATGGCTACACCTTC
TRBV24-1	.	TRBJ1-6	few	CATTPSSYNSPLHF	TGTGCCACCACACCAAGCTCCTATAATTCACCCCTCCACTTT
TRBV5-1	.	TRBJ1-6	.	CASSLAWTENSPLHF	TGCGCCAGCAGCTTGGCGTGGACGGAGAATTCACCCCTCCACTTT
TRBV10-3	.	TRBJ2-1	once	CAISESTAILFF	TGTGCCATCAGTGAGTCTACCGCGATTTTGTTCTTC
TRBV7-8	.	TRBJ2-7	few	CASSLAGVPYEQYF	TGTGCCAGCAGCTTGGCCGGGGTTCCGTACGAGCAGTACTTC
TRBV24-1	TRBD1	TRBJ1-2	.	CATSGRTGNGYTF	TGTGCCACCAGTGGTCGGACAGGGAATGGCTACACCTTC
TRBV10-3	TRBD1	TRBJ1-1	.	CAIGTGNTEAFF	TGTGCCATCGGGACAGGGAACACTGAAGCTTTCTTT
TRBV19	.	TRBJ1-5	many	CASSIRRNSNQPQHF	TGTGCCAGTAGTATAAGAAGGAATAGCAATCAGCCCCAGCATTTT
TRBV19	TRBD1	TRBJ1-5	.	CASSVGIGQGEAQPQHF	TGTGCCAGTAGTGTCGGCATAGGACAGGGGGAAGCTCAGCCCCAGCATTTT
TRBV11-2	.	TRBJ1-1	.	CASSLDLRNTEAFF	TGTGCCAGCAGCTTAGATCTGAGGAACACTGAAGCTTTCTTT
TRBV29-1	TRBD1	TRBJ1-1	.	CSARTGRGSDRNTEAFF	TGCAGCGCTCGGACGGGCAGGGGGTCCGATAGGAACACTGAAGCTTTCTTT
TRBV29-1	TRBD1	TRBJ2-7	.	CSVEPGQGANEQYF	TGCAGCGTTGAACCGGGACAGGGGGCCAACGAGCAGTACTTC
TRBV5-5	.	TRBJ1-5	many	CASSLDAGIINQPQHF	TGTGCCAGCAGCTTGGACGCAGGTATAATCAATCAGCCCCAGCATTTT